This T cell receptor (beta chain) was captured in a study of graft-versus-host responses after intestinal transplantation. Assay used: immunoSEQ multiplex PCR; TCRdb lists only in-frame clones, some missing. This sample has about 29,000 clones, with around 94% found just once. Unmatched junction bases numbered 12, after V lost 2 bases and J lost 3 bases. Germline lookup yields CDR1 SGHAT and CDR2 FQNNGV. The CDR3 extends over 18 amino acids. The genes are TRBV11-2 and TRBJ2-1; TRBD2 matches 8 bases. The starting material was PBMCs, obtained approximately 69 days after intestinal transplant. The sequence was collected from a human patient who received an intestinal transplant, so some T cells may come from the graft donor. The CDR3 protein is CASSLFRPLAASYNEQFF. The CDR3 DNA follows: TGTGCCAGCAGCTTATTCCGGCCACTAGCGGCAAGCTACAATGAGCAGTTCTTC.